This passage covers 15 T cell receptor beta chains from one sample sequenced in a study of low-dose radiotherapy and immunotherapy resistance in tumors. A constant-region primer paired with the V-primer adapter amplified TCRs over about 19 PCR cycles. TCRdb reprocessed the reads via MiXCR and lists one record per CDR3 protein. In the table there are some 45,000 distinct CDR3 sequences, approximately 10% of which are singletons. Time point described: before trial treatment. The material sequenced was PBMCs, taken before treatment. All receptors come from a female donor with ovarian cancer.

This clonotype came up many times. The rearrangement links TRBV5-1 to TRBJ2-1, with D maybe TRBD2 (6 bases). Germline CDR1 is SGHRS and CDR2 is YFSETQ. Trimming left V 3 bases short and J 0 bases short, with 13 bases between. The CDR3 has 16 residues. DNA of the CDR3: TGCGCCAGCAGCTCGGGGGACTCCCTCTCCTACAATGAGCAGTTCTTC. Translated: CASSSGDSLSYNEQFF. The variable domain in full, with the rest retrieved from reference TRBV5-1 and TRBJ2-1, is KAGVTQTPRYLIKTRGQQVTLSCSPISGHRSVSWYQQTPGQGLQFLFEYFSETQRNKGNFPGRFSGRQFSNSRSEMNVSTLELGDSALYLCASSSGDSLSYNEQFFGPGTRLTVL.

This clonotype was recorded at least ten times. J is TRBJ2-7 and V is TRBV11-1; 7 bases match TRBD1. The CDR3 is 14 residues long. Germline V gene data show CDR1 as SGHAT and CDR2 as FQDESV (reference sequence). Trimming removed 4 bases from V and 3 bases from J; junction bases left unmatched: 6. In DNA, the CDR3 is TGTGCCAGCAGCTCCCGAAGGGACAGCTACGAGCAGTACTTC. Encoded protein: CASSSRRDSYEQYF.

At least ten counts were recorded for this clonotype. The chain uses TRBV7-9 and TRBJ1-2, with no clear D. This CDR3 spans 17 amino acids. Germline V gene sequence: CDR1 SEHNR, CDR2 FQNEAQ (reference sequence). V lost 3 bases and J lost 2, with 19 bases in between. CDR3 in amino acids: CASSFGAGPFTNYGYTF. CDR3 bases: TGTGCCAGCAGCTTTGGCGCCGGGCCCTTTACGAACTATGGCTACACCTTC.

This clonotype was recorded at least ten times. The rearrangement joins TRBV29-1 to TRBJ2-2; D possibly corresponds to TRBD2 (6 bases). The CDR3 totals 13 residues. Germline lookup yields CDR1 SQVTM and CDR2 ANQGSEA. V was shortened by 7 bases and J by 5 bases, with 14 bases between the two germline ends. DNA of the CDR3: TGCAGCGGCACTAAGGAGGGGACCGGGGAGCTGTTTTTT. It translates to CSGTKEGTGELFF.

This clonotype was detected ten times or more. The V call is TRBV30, the J call TRBJ2-5; maybe TRBD2 (6 bases). The V end was cut by 5 bases, the J end by 7 bases, with 11 bases between. The germline V gene has CDR1 GTSNPN and CDR2 SVGIG (reference sequence). There are 11 residues in the CDR3. The CDR3 coding sequence is TGTGCCTGGGGGGGGATGGGGACCCAGTACTTC. Translated: CAWGGMGTQYF.

On this clonotype itself: A read error likely explains this, since a far larger clone differs by one base. The CDR3 is CASSLIREGDNEQYF. DNA of the CDR3: TGTGCCAGCAGCTTAATCCGGGAAGGGGACAATGAGCAGTACTTC. The V call is TRBV13, the J call TRBJ2-4, with D possibly matching TRBD1 (6 bases). V lost 2 bases to trimming and J lost 13 bases, with 21 bases between them. The V gene's germline CDR1 is PRHDT and CDR2 FYEKMQ (reference sequence). The CDR3 runs to 15 residues. Looking up the rest from reference TRBV13 and TRBJ2-4 gives the full variable domain: AAGVIQSPRHLIKEKRETATLKCYPIPRHDTVYWYQQGPGQDPQFLISFYEKMQSDKGSIPDRFSAQQFSDYHSELNMSSLELGDSALYFCASSLIREGDNEQYFGAGTRLSVL.

The sample holds many counts of this clonotype. The CDR3 here is CASGRASGANVLTF. CDR3 coding DNA: TGTGCCAGTGGACGGGCCTCTGGGGCCAACGTCCTGACTTTC. This chain uses TRBV2 with TRBJ2-6, with D hard to call. This CDR3 region has 14 residues. The germline CDR1 and CDR2 sequences are SNHLY and FYNNEI. The V end lost 9 bases, the J end lost 0 bases, and 9 bases lay between the germline ends. Based on the CDR3 plus reference TRBV2 and TRBJ2-6, the full variable domain is EPEVTQTPSHQVTQMGQEVILRCVPISNHLYFYWYRQILGQKVEFLVSFYNNEISEKSEIFDDQFSVERPDGSNFTLKIRSTKLEDSAMYFCASGRASGANVLTFGAGSRLTVL.

In its sample, this clonotype was seen many times. This chain uses TRBV5-1 with TRBJ2-2, with 12 bases aligning to TRBD1. Germline loops: CDR1 SGHRS, CDR2 YFSETQ. The CDR3 contains 15 residues. Trimming took 3 bases from V and 5 from J; bases not matched to a gene: 2. In nucleotides, the CDR3 is TGCGCCAGCAGCTGGGGACAGGGGGCGACCGGGGAGCTGTTTTTT. Its protein is CASSWGQGATGELFF.

This rearrangement joins TRBV5-5 to TRBJ2-3; D gene uncertain. From germline, CDR1 is SGHKS and CDR2 YYEKEE (reference sequence). The CDR3 is 16 amino acids. The V and J ends lost 4 bases and 5 bases respectively, with 20 bases between them. The CDR3 DNA follows: TGTGCCAGCAGCCAAAACCTACTGGCTCTAGGAGATACGCAGTATTTT. Translated, it gives CASSQNLLALGDTQYF.

This clonotype came up many times. The rearrangement uses TRBV6-2 or TRBV6-3 and TRBJ2-7, with D possibly TRBD1 on 8 matching bases. V was trimmed by 7 bases and J by 6 bases, leaving 19 bases between them. Germline V gene data show CDR1 as MNHEY and CDR2 as SVGEGT. The CDR3 covers 14 residues. In DNA, the CDR3 is TGTGCCAGCAAAAGATTGACAGGGGAGGGCGAGCAGTACTTC. Its protein product is CASKRLTGEGEQYF.

Worth noting for this clonotype: A read error likely explains this, since a far larger clone differs by one base. The chain recombines TRBV7-2 with TRBJ2-5; D gene ambiguous. V shed 5 bases and J shed 11 bases, with 18 bases lying between them. Germline-derived CDR1 and CDR2 are SGHTA and FQGNSA. CDR3 length equals 13 residues. This CDR3 reads CASSLSSYNEQYF. CDR3 sequence (DNA): TGTGCCAGCAGCCTCAGCTCCTACAATGAGCAGTACTTC.

This clonotype came up many times. This sequence joins TRBV12-3 or TRBV12-4 and TRBJ2-1; 10 bases fit TRBD2. Trimming took 5 bases from V and 7 from J; bases not matched to a gene: 8. The CDR3 has 15 residues. This CDR3 is CASSPSGRVWNEQFF. DNA of the CDR3: TGTGCCAGCAGTCCTAGCGGGAGAGTGTGGAATGAGCAGTTCTTC.

This clonotype has ten or more counts. The rearrangement links TRBV6-5 to TRBJ2-2; 8 bases line up with TRBD2. The CDR3 runs to 16 residues. The V gene end was trimmed by 0 bases and the J gene end by 0 bases; junction bases not matched to a gene: 0. Germline assignment: CDR1 MNHEY and CDR2 SVGAGI. CDR3 nucleotides: TGTGCCAGCAGTTACTCTAGCGGGACGAACACCGGGGAGCTGTTTTTT. Translated: CASSYSSGTNTGELFF.

This clonotype was counted many times. The chain is built from TRBV27 and TRBJ2-1, with no clear D. Germline lookup yields CDR1 MNHEY and CDR2 SMNVEV (reference sequence). The CDR3 extends over 14 amino acids. V lost 4 bases to trimming and J lost 6 bases, with 13 bases between them. CDR3 sequence (DNA): TGTGCCAGCAGTTCCGTACCGCCCGGCAATGAGCAGTTCTTC. Translating gives CASSSVPPGNEQFF.

This clonotype was counted many times. The CDR3 DNA sequence: TGCAGTGCTAGAGATTCTAGCGGGAGCTCAGATACGCAGTATTTT. Protein: CSARDSSGSSDTQYF. The rearrangement links TRBV20-1 to TRBJ2-3, with TRBD2 matching 10 bases. J lost 4 bases, V lost 0 bases, and 4 bases had no gene match. From germline, CDR1 is DFQATT and CDR2 SNEGSKA (reference sequence). The CDR3 runs 15 residues.